The source of this T cell receptor (beta chain) is a study of blood T cells in healthy people across ages (dated by TCRdb to 2013 to 2016). In the study overall: Template switching captured roughly one uniquely barcoded TCR beta cDNA molecule per two T cells in model experiments. The study measured age-related changes in TCR beta repertoire diversity using deep sequencing normalized with unique cDNA molecular identifiers. The donors were divided into four age groups: young (average about 16 years), middle-aged (about 39), aged (around 59) and long-lived (82). Two additional independent replicas of 1 million unique cDNA reads from the same blood draw were analyzed for two donors (one aged 18 to 30 and one aged 80 or older).

Libraries were constructed by 5' RACE. Sequencing was carried out with an Illumina HiSeq 2500. The second PCR ran for roughly 6 to 11 cycles and used a J-beta primer mix along with a sample-barcoded 5' primer. A unique molecular identifier was introduced onto each TCR beta cDNA molecule by a template-switch 5' adaptor carrying 12 random nucleotides. At least 2.5 million CDR3-containing paired-end reads were obtained from each sample. First-strand cDNA synthesis was performed from all RNA using the Mint cDNA synthesis kit, with priming by a TRBC-specific oligonucleotide. Following uracil-DNA glycosylase treatment, all cDNA underwent a first 18-cycle PCR with the universal primers M1SS and BC2_uni_R. For the original study's pipeline: Normalization of each sample was performed by random selection of 1 million high-quality reads, each carrying a distinct molecular identifier. Instead of being binned into consensus sequences, reads with shared molecular identifiers were discarded. MiTCR, set to a Q25 quality threshold and the strictest error-elimination algorithm, was used for CDR3 identification, clonotype clustering and error correction. A nonparametric unseen species model with Euler transformation was used to estimate lower-bound total TCR beta diversity. TCRdb took the public reads, trimmed them with fastp at Q25, ran MiXCR for clone calling and kept in-frame beta chains. Every CDR3 protein is listed once, alongside the most common genes and DNA of its rows. These V and J calls rely on TCRdb rather than the paper's analysis. The sample table shows about 930,000 distinct CDR3 sequences, and about 27% are seen once. The ten largest clones capture more than 8.5% of the sample.

V and J lose 0 bases and 0 bases, and a span of 5 bases separates them. According to the germline V gene (reference sequence), CDR1 reads DFQATT and CDR2 reads SNEGSKA. The CDR3 starts with the cysteine, ends with the phenylalanine, and has 13 residues. The only DNA kept is the CDR3, 39 bases in frame from the first base. Only a few counts were recorded for this clonotype. Its cognate antigen has yet to be identified. Within one base of it there is no much larger clone, and no base qualities were kept. The donors were roughly 38 Caucasian individuals from Russia, aged roughly 6 to 100 years, who were systemically healthy. Each donor gave about 10 milliliters of peripheral blood, drawn into EDTA-treated Vacutainer tubes. Ficoll-Paque density-gradient centrifugation was used to isolate PBMCs, with at least 7 million obtained per sample. Total RNA, at least 6 micrograms per sample, was extracted from PBMCs with Trizol reagent. The percentages of naive CD45RAhigh/CD27high T cells were determined by flow cytometry on a PBMC aliquot from every donor.

Broader findings and caveats from the paper: Total diversity estimates from one million sequenced T cells were considered lower bounds and underestimates. Compared with the aged group, the long-lived group had more naive CD4+ T cells, fewer expanded clones and increased TCR diversity, suggesting age selection. Observed TCR beta diversity correlated strongly with the percentage of naive T cells measured by flow cytometry. Observed TCR beta diversity per million T cells fell roughly linearly with age, and a significant reduction was already apparent by age about 38. Donor CMV infection status was unknown, potentially confounding age-related changes in expanded clonotypes. Since profiling was done on bulk unsorted PBMCs, naive and antigen-experienced compartments could not be conclusively compared.

The same sample was also studied in work on T cells of mothers and their children. The second paper states: Donors were nine systemically healthy Caucasian individuals: three mothers and their six children. cDNA synthesis used all of the extracted RNA, with around 1.6 ug of RNA in each 15 ul reaction. In the second PCR, the M1S primer introduced both the sample barcodes and 2-4 random nucleotides. More than 8.5 million TCR beta CDR3 reads were obtained from each mother, and 2.5 million to 3 million reads were obtained from each child. In both related and unrelated pairs, thymic selection shapes the output of TCR recombination in a similar way, with inherited differences having only a minor effect. Normalized repertoire overlap was always found to be slightly, but never significantly, higher in related mother-child pairs than in unrelated mother-child pairs. No persistent microchimeric T cell clones were detected, at a sensitivity of around 100 clones per million clonotypes. In the study, deep NGS was used to compare the TCR beta repertoires of mothers and children, and features distinguishing related mother-child pairs from unrelated individuals were sought. The mean age was 40 +/- 4 years for the mothers and around 10 +/- 4 years for the children. After adapters were ligated using NEBNext reagents, the libraries underwent 100+100 nt paired-end sequencing on an Illumina HiSeq 2000. To prevent cross-contamination, the mother and child libraries were prepared a month apart and were sequenced in separate runs. For each donor, somewhere between roughly 450,000 and 2,000,000 distinct TCR beta clonotypes were identified. Naive TCR beta clonotypes were estimated from low-frequency clonotypes matched to each donor's FACS-determined naive share, without sorting.

Material: blood. The TCR originated in a woman aged 40 to 50 in good health. The rearranged segments are TRBV20-1 and TRBJ1-1; there is no confident call for the D gene. The CDR3 corresponds to CSARDRVNTEAFF. In nucleotides, the sequence is TGCAGTGCTAGAGATCGGGTGAACACTGAAGCTTTCTTT.